This T cell receptor beta chain was documented in a study of blood T cells in healthy people across ages. Through a sample-barcoded 5' primer and a J-beta primer mix, a second PCR was run for roughly 6 to 12 cycles. TCRdb called the 5' RACE reads again in MiXCR, with one record for every CDR3 protein. The repertoire holds about 570,000 distinct CDR3 sequences, with over 25% as singletons. The study's findings and limits: In the absence of known donor CMV status, changes in expanded clonotypes were possibly confounded. Versus aged donors, long-lived donors had higher diversity and more naive CD4+ cells.

This clonotype occurred a few times. Its antigen is not identified. The CDR3 runs 11 residues. Germline CDR1 is SEHNR and CDR2 is FQNEAQ (reference sequence). V dropped 3 bases and J dropped 8 bases, with 4 bases sitting between them. These same data were also listed under a study on T cells of mothers and their children. This second report adds: Detection yielded no persistent microchimeric T cell clones.

The chain is built from TRBV7-9 and TRBJ1-4; D is ambiguous. This clonotype originated in a boy younger than 10 in good health. Sequenced sample: blood. The CDR3 region is CASSFREKLFF. The CDR3 DNA is TGTGCCAGCAGCTTTCGAGAAAAACTGTTTTTT.